The rows below give T cell receptor beta chains drawn from one sample of a study of T cell repertoires in cytomegalovirus infection. From the reads, TCRdb called clonotypes with MiXCR, one entry per CDR3 protein. The repertoire has approximately 240,000 distinct CDR3 sequences, about 12% of them found once; the top ten carry 1.6%. The sample taken for sequencing was PBMCs. These TCRs come from a human donor in good health (CMV status not recorded). Some clones in this sample may be carry-over from other donors' samples. CDR3s include the opening cysteine and the closing phenylalanine or tryptophan. D genes are given only for firm matches. Clone sizes are given selectively: once, few, many, or a class where the clone is expanded.

cdr3_nt cdr3_aa j_call v_call clone_size d_call
TGTGCCAGCAGTAGAGACGGGGTGCTGGCCACTGAAGCTTTCTTT CASSRDGVLATEAFF TRBJ1-1 TRBV12-3/TRBV12-4 many NA
TGTGCCAGTCGGGGCCCCGGGCCCCCCAGTCAGCCCCAGCATTTT CASRGPGPPSQPQHF TRBJ1-5 TRBV19 many NA
TGCAGCGTCCTGCCCGGGACAGGGACCTACAAAGAGCAGTTCTTC CSVLPGTGTYKEQFF TRBJ2-1 TRBV29-1 NA TRBD1
TGTGCCAGCAGCTTAGCAGGTGTATTTCGAGCTCCCCTCCACTTT CASSLAGVFRAPLHF TRBJ1-6 TRBV7-2 few NA
TGTGCCAGCAGTTTGCCTAGCGGGGCCCAAGAGACCCAGTACTTC CASSLPSGAQETQYF TRBJ2-5 TRBV12-3/TRBV12-4 many TRBD2
TGTGCCAGCAGCCCTGGGGCAGGGGGAAGATTCTATGGCTACACCTTC CASSPGAGGRFYGYTF TRBJ1-2 TRBV7-2 many TRBD1
TGTGCCAGCTCACCGTCAGGGTTGGAGGGCTACACCTTC CASSPSGLEGYTF TRBJ1-2 TRBV18 NA NA
TGTGCCAGCAAAGAAGGGACAAATAGCAATCAGCCCCAGCATTTT CASKEGTNSNQPQHF TRBJ1-5 TRBV12-3/TRBV12-4 NA NA
TGTGCCTGGAGTGTCGGGGGACTAGCGGGGACTTACAATGAGCAGTTCTTC CAWSVGGLAGTYNEQFF TRBJ2-1 TRBV30 few TRBD2
TGTGCCAGCAGCTTATTCGCAACTAATGAAAAACTGTTTTTT CASSLFATNEKLFF TRBJ1-4 TRBV7-2 many NA
TGTGCCAGCAGCTCTCTACCTTCCCTGAGCACTGAAGCTTTCTTT CASSSLPSLSTEAFF TRBJ1-1 TRBV7-2 many NA
TGCAGCGTTGGGTCCCCCGGCGCCGGGACAGGGTTTGGCGAGCAGTACTTC CSVGSPGAGTGFGEQYF TRBJ2-7 TRBV29-1 many TRBD1
TGCAGCGTTGACCTCGGGACTTTTTGGACTGAAGCTTTCTTT CSVDLGTFWTEAFF TRBJ1-1 TRBV29-1 few NA
TGTGCCAGCAAGGACGGGGGGGCTGTAGATACGCAGTATTTT CASKDGGAVDTQYF TRBJ2-3 TRBV2 few TRBD2
TGTGCCAGCAGCCCGGGACACGGGAACACTGAAGCTTTCTTT CASSPGHGNTEAFF TRBJ1-1 TRBV7-3 many NA
TGTGCCAGCACCACAGGGGGCGGACGTAACTATGGCTACACCTTC CASTTGGGRNYGYTF TRBJ1-2 TRBV2 NA TRBD1
TGTGCCAGCATGCGGGGGGCAGGGTCTGAAGATTTT CASMRGAGSEDF TRBJ2-3 TRBV6-1 many TRBD2
TGTGCCAGCGAGCGACAGGGTAGGACTGAAGCTTTCTTT CASERQGRTEAFF TRBJ1-1 TRBV18 NA TRBD1
TGTGCTAGTGGTTTGGTCCCCCCAACCCAGTACTTC CASGLVPPTQYF TRBJ2-5 TRBV12-5 many NA
TGTGCCAGTAGTATAGTAGTGACTAGCGGCCTTCAGCAGTACTTC CASSIVVTSGLQQYF TRBJ2-7 TRBV19 NA TRBD2